This TCR beta chain was captured in a study of shared clonotypes between healthy human individuals. The assay was immunoSEQ multiplex PCR, and TCRdb's table has in-frame clones only and misses some. The sample yields around 2.1 million clones, approximately 96% seen once. To note about this clone: Antigen: not known.

This CDR3 is 12 amino acids long. Per the germline V gene, CDR1 is MGHDK and CDR2 is SYGVNS. The V gene lost 4 bases and the J gene lost 1 base, with 4 bases spanning the gap. Findings and limits, study-wide: Rarefaction gave evidence that sorted-subset sequencing remained incomplete despite large depth. Generation probabilities were higher for clonotypes shared across all four sorted-subset donors than for unshared ones.

The sample was naive CD4+ T cells sorted from blood. Sample subset: CD45RA+ positively selected. The sequence was collected from a man between 18 and 29 years old in good health. This rearrangement joins TRBV25-1 to TRBJ1-2; D is undetermined. DNA for the CDR3: TGTGCCAGCAGTGGAATTAACTATGGCTACACCTTC. Translation: CASSGINYGYTF.